A single sample is the source of the 21 T cell receptor beta chains below, sequenced in a study of T cells in Graves' hyperthyroidism and ophthalmopathy. Amplified TCR beta CDR3 regions came from RNA transcripts. TCR CDR3 underwent first-round RT-PCR with the HTBI primer set. MiXCR was run by TCRdb on the multiplex PCR reads, yielding one entry per CDR3 protein. The top ten hold less than 15% of the sample, which has about 410,000 distinct CDR3 sequences, under 15% seen once. The sample comprised blood. The receptors were gathered from a man aged 18-30 years with Graves' ophthalmopathy.

This clonotype was counted ten times or more. The chain couples TRBV5-6 to TRBJ2-7; no clear D gene. CDR1 is SGHDT and CDR2 is YYEEEE in the germline V gene. This CDR3 comprises 15 residues. Between the trimmed V and J ends, which lost 3 bases and 0 bases, there was a span of 13 bases. The DNA for the CDR3 is TGTGCCAGCAGCTACTCGAAGGGATCCTCCTACGAGCAGTACTTC. It encodes CASSYSKGSSYEQYF.

The table lists this clonotype with many counts. The gene calls are TRBV7-3 and TRBJ2-5; no clear D gene. CDR3 length equals 12 residues. Germline V CDR1 and CDR2: SGHTA, FQGTGA. The ends were cut back, 4 bases at V and 0 bases at J, with 3 bases in the middle. The CDR3 spells CASSSDQETQYF. The CDR3 DNA reads TGTGCCAGCAGCTCGGACCAAGAGACCCAGTACTTC.

This clonotype was counted ten times or more. This chain's CDR3 is CASSRKGPTDTQYF. The CDR3 region has the DNA TGTGCCAGCAGTAGGAAAGGGCCCACAGATACGCAGTATTTT. The rearrangement uses TRBV6-5 and TRBJ2-3; the D is unclear. Trimming pared 5 bases from V and 2 bases from J, leaving 11 bases between. There are 14 residues in the CDR3. Germline V gene sequence: CDR1 MNHEY, CDR2 SVGAGI.

This clonotype was observed at least ten times. The chain uses TRBV20-1 and TRBJ1-1, with D unclear. This CDR3 contains 15 residues. Trimming took off 0 bases at V and 5 bases at J, with 16 bases between the two ends. CDR1 DFQATT and CDR2 SNEGSKA come from the germline V gene (reference sequence). The chain's CDR3 is CSARDQEGLRTEAFF. The CDR3 DNA reads as TGCAGTGCTAGAGATCAGGAGGGCCTGAGGACTGAAGCTTTCTTT.

In its sample, this clonotype was seen a few times. The rearrangement links TRBV3-1 to TRBJ2-7, with D perhaps matching TRBD1 (6 bases). Germline loops: CDR1 LGHDT, CDR2 YNNKEL (reference sequence). CDR3 size: 17 residues. V lost 0 bases and J lost 3, with 18 bases in between. The CDR3 here is CASSQDQGAGAIYEQYF. In DNA, the CDR3 is TGTGCCAGCAGCCAAGATCAGGGCGCAGGGGCTATCTACGAGCAGTACTTC.

This clonotype was counted at least ten times. V is TRBV5-1 and J is TRBJ2-7; possibly TRBD1 or TRBD2 for D (5 bases each). Trimming took off 2 bases at V and 4 bases at J, with 13 bases between the two ends. This CDR3 is 14 amino acids long. From germline, CDR1 is SGHRS and CDR2 YFSETQ. The CDR3 here is CASSFGGDLYEQYF. The DNA of the CDR3 is TGCGCCAGCAGCTTTGGGGGTGACCTTTACGAGCAGTACTTC.

This clonotype was seen a handful of times. The rearrangement joins TRBV27 to TRBJ1-2; D not resolved. CDR1 is MNHEY, CDR2 SMNVEV, per germline (reference sequence). Deletions cut 3 bases from V and 0 bases from J, with 11 bases between. The CDR3 covers 15 residues. The CDR3 loop reads CASSFSRKANYGYTF. CDR3 DNA sequence: TGTGCCAGCAGTTTTTCCAGAAAAGCTAACTATGGCTACACCTTC.

This clonotype has at least ten counts. V gene TRBV6-5 combines with J gene TRBJ1-1; D might be TRBD1 (6 bases). V shed 0 bases and J shed 5 bases, with 13 bases lying between them. Germline assignment: CDR1 MNHEY and CDR2 SVGAGI. This CDR3 has 15 amino acids. The CDR3 DNA is TGTGCCAGCAGTTACTCGGCAGGGGCGGCGACTGAAGCTTTCTTT. Translation: CASSYSAGAATEAFF.

This clonotype was recorded at least ten times. This chain connects TRBV19 to TRBJ1-1; no firm D call. Germline CDR1 LNHDA, CDR2 SQIVND (reference sequence). The ends were cut back, 7 bases at V and 1 base at J, with 10 bases in the middle. This CDR3 spans 13 amino acids. Here the CDR3 DNA reads TGTGCCAGTAAGATAGGGTGGAACACTGAAGCTTTCTTT. Its translation is CASKIGWNTEAFF.

The CDR3 nucleotides are TGTGCCAGCAGCTTTTTAGAAACTGAAGCTTTCTTT. This sequence encodes CASSFLETEAFF. J is TRBJ1-1 and V is TRBV5-5; no clear D gene. This CDR3 is built from 12 residues. Deletions cut 2 bases from V and 5 bases from J, with 7 bases between. Germline loops: CDR1 SGHKS, CDR2 YYEKEE (reference sequence).

The V gene is TRBV13, the J gene TRBJ2-7; 9 positions agree with TRBD2. Germline V gene data show CDR1 as PRHDT and CDR2 as FYEKMQ (reference sequence). The CDR3 runs to 15 residues. J lost 3 bases, V lost 5 bases, and 8 bases had no gene match. Here the CDR3 DNA reads TGTGCCAGCAGCGTGGGGAGCGGGGGGTACTACGAGCAGTACTTC. It is translated as CASSVGSGGYYEQYF. The variable domain in full, with the rest retrieved from reference TRBV13 and TRBJ2-7, is AAGVIQSPRHLIKEKRETATLKCYPIPRHDTVYWYQQGPGQDPQFLISFYEKMQSDKGSIPDRFSAQQFSDYHSELNMSSLELGDSALYFCASSVGSGGYYEQYFGPGTRLTVT.

This clonotype was seen a handful of times. The chain is built from TRBV12-3 or TRBV12-4 and TRBJ1-3, with D possibly matching TRBD1 (6 bases). Trimming took off 6 bases at V and 4 bases at J, with 13 bases between the two ends. The CDR3 runs 14 residues. CDR3 sequence (DNA): TGTGCCAGCAGGAAACCAGGGGTCGGAAACACCATATATTTT. It translates to CASRKPGVGNTIYF.

This clonotype was detected many times. The chain is built from TRBV20-1 and TRBJ2-3, with 7 bases fitting TRBD2. CDR1 is DFQATT and CDR2 is SNEGSKA in the germline V gene (reference sequence). The CDR3 has 15 amino acids. J was trimmed by 4 bases and V by 5 bases; bases with no gene match: 12. The CDR3, as DNA: TGCAGTGCTTCCTACTGGGGGGGAGGGGCAGATACGCAGTATTTT. Translating gives CSASYWGGGADTQYF.

This clonotype was picked up many times. The chain employs TRBV6-6 and TRBJ1-4, with D possibly TRBD1 on 5 matching bases. The CDR3 is 13 amino acids. The germline V gene encodes CDR1 MNHNY and CDR2 SVGAGI (reference sequence). Trimming stripped 2 bases from V and 8 bases from J, with 9 bases between. In DNA form, the CDR3 reads TGTGCCAGCAGTTACAGGGGCGACGAAAAACTGTTTTTT. This codes for CASSYRGDEKLFF.

The genes are TRBV3-1 and TRBJ2-7, with TRBD2 matching 14 bases. V dropped 3 bases and J dropped 6; count of bases not matched to a gene: 7. The CDR3 has 16 residues. Per germline, CDR1 LGHDT and CDR2 YNNKEL (reference sequence). In DNA form, the CDR3 reads TGTGCCAGCAGCCACGAGGCCGGGACTAGCGGGAGCGAGCAGTACTTC. This codes for CASSHEAGTSGSEQYF.

As for this clonotype: This may be a read error, as it is one base from a much larger clone. CDR3: CVWKAKTGLYGYTF. CDR3 in DNA: TGTGTCTGGAAGGCCAAGACAGGTCTCTATGGCTACACCTTC. The V and J genes are TRBV30 and TRBJ1-2; tentatively, D is TRBD1 (6 bases). The germline V gene has CDR1 GTSNPN and CDR2 SVGIG (reference sequence). The CDR3 runs 14 residues.

The gene calls are TRBV5-1 and TRBJ1-2, with TRBD1 matching over 12 bases. V lost 4 bases, J lost 8 bases, and 6 bases stayed unmatched. Germline loops: CDR1 SGHRS, CDR2 YFSETQ. This CDR3 has 14 amino acids. The CDR3 is CASSEGQGARGYTF. The CDR3 DNA reads TGCGCCAGCAGCGAGGGACAGGGGGCGCGGGGCTACACCTTC.

The J gene is TRBJ1-5, the V gene TRBV3-1, with D unclear. Germline assignment: CDR1 LGHDT and CDR2 YNNKEL (reference sequence). The CDR3 has 14 amino acids. V was pared by 5 bases and J by 6 bases, with 14 bases between. CDR3 bases: TGTGCCAGCAGCTTAGGAGGGAAACGTCAGCCCCAGCATTTT. Translation: CASSLGGKRQPQHF.

This clonotype has just one count. This chain uses TRBV7-6 with TRBJ2-5, with TRBD2 matching 14 bases. Germline V gene sequence: CDR1 SGHVS, CDR2 FNYEAQ. V dropped 6 bases and J dropped 4; count of bases not matched to a gene: 4. The CDR3 consists of 15 residues. This CDR3 reads CASRGLAGVGETQYF. In DNA form, the CDR3 reads TGTGCCAGCAGGGGACTAGCGGGGGTAGGAGAGACCCAGTACTTC. Supplemented by reference TRBV7-6 and TRBJ2-5, the full variable domain reads GAGVSQSPRYKVTKRGQDVALRCDPISGHVSLYWYRQALGQGPEFLTYFNYEAQQDKSGLPNDRFSAERPEGSISTLTIQRTEQRDSAMYRCASRGLAGVGETQYFGPGTRLLVL.

This clonotype was counted ten times or more. The chain combines TRBV10-1 with TRBJ2-1; TRBD1 is a possible D gene (6 bases). The ends were cut back, 5 bases at V and 2 bases at J, with 16 bases in the middle. The CDR3 has 16 amino acids. Germline CDR1 WNHNN, CDR2 SYGVQD (reference sequence). CDR3 in DNA: TGCGCCAGCAGTAATCCCGTACAGGGAACCTACAATGAGCAGTTCTTC. Translating gives CASSNPVQGTYNEQFF.

This clonotype was counted a few times. The rearrangement uses TRBV19 and TRBJ2-3; D is unclear. Germline V gene lookup returns CDR1 LNHDA and CDR2 SQIVND (reference sequence). The CDR3 totals 17 residues. V was pared by 4 bases and J by 6 bases, with 23 bases between. CDR3 amino acids: CASSNLDWEGRLDTQYF. CDR3 bases: TGTGCCAGTAGTAACCTAGACTGGGAAGGCCGCCTGGATACGCAGTATTTT.